This T cell receptor (beta chain) was sequenced in a study of T cell responses to AZD1222 COVID-19 vaccine. Study findings and constraints: CD4 TCRs associated with vaccination spanned spike, dominating at 160-218 and 743-854. After two AZD1222 doses, spike-specific TCR breadth and depth rose versus day 0.

This table comes from immunoSEQ multiplex PCR, and its TCRdb copy is limited to in-frame clones, with some not included. The sample consists of about 170,000 clones, around nine tenths of them appearing once. Concerning this clone: Its antigen remains unknown.

Germline CDR1 MNHEY, CDR2 SVGAGI. V was clipped by 7 bases and J by 8 bases, with 17 bases between them. The CDR3 sequence is 13 residues long. The chain employs TRBV6-5 and TRBJ1-2, with unresolved D. The specimen was peripheral blood, collected on day 0 of AZD1222 vaccination. The source of this sequence is an adult in good health. The CDR3 here is CASTLGGKEGYTF. In nucleotides, the CDR3 is TGTGCCAGCACTCTCGGAGGGAAAGAAGGCTACACCTTC.